This T cell receptor beta chain was sequenced during a study of blood T cell repertoires in COVID-19 (dated by TCRdb to the early 2020s). Background for the entire study: The collaborator samples originated in the United States, Italy and Spain and spanned the acute and convalescent phases of COVID-19. The prospective study material was composed of cDNA or gDNA derived from T cells, B-cell-depleted T cells, or PBMCs. Subjects who had been exposed to COVID-19, were actively infected with it, or had recovered from it provided the deeply sampled blood TCRbeta repertoires that made up the dataset. The repertoires were released in a freely available public database intended as a resource for research on the immune response to SARS-CoV-2. Samples were obtained from the ongoing ImmuneRACE study (first 160 participants) and from about 1,300 subjects provided by 6 global collaborators. Nearly every sample came with metadata listing a de-identified subject ID, COVID-19 status, age in years and sex. Where available, HLA class I and class II types were taken from metadata supplied by the sample provider and were not determined by assay-based typing. Overall results and qualifications from the work: The amount of clinical and demographic metadata varied by source and participant and was provided uncurated.

TCRbeta CDR3 regions were amplified from genomic DNA using the immunoSEQ Assay, a bias-controlled multiplex PCR. The authors' analysis ran thus. Nucleated cell counts per sample were estimated from amplification of reference gene primers within the assay. Sequence reads were collapsed and filtered to measure the absolute abundance of every unique TCRbeta CDR3 rearrangement. For each sample, productive Simpson clonality was calculated by taking the square root of Simpson's diversity index across productive rearrangements. The immuneACCESS repertoire file appears here via TCRdb, limited to in-frame rearrangements. These files lack a portion of the clones; in checked studies, under half of the deficit traces to unresolved V genes, and the cause of the others is not known. The V and J calls and clone size were taken over from that table, and D and trimming were inferred from the DNA. The sample table shows approximately 260,000 clones, and approximately 89% are seen once. The ten top clones hold around 4.6% of the sample.

Another Seattle source contributed samples from volunteer blood donors who had recovered from COVID-19. The collaborating institutions used their own protocols to collect whole blood in K2EDTA tubes. Collaborator samples were shipped for TCRbeta analysis as frozen whole blood, isolated PBMCs, or DNA extracted from either sample type. CDR1 SGHRS and CDR2 YFSETQ are derived from the germline V gene. V loses 0 bases, J loses 1 base, and the germline ends lie 4 bases apart. The CDR3 sequence holds 14 residues, the cysteine and phenylalanine included. Only CDR3 DNA remains: 42 bases, in frame from the first base. Comment on this clone: The antigen it recognizes is unknown. Nothing much larger sits one base from this clone, and base qualities are not available.

The sample comprised peripheral blood. This receptor was identified in a woman between 40 and 50 years old who had recovered from COVID-19. The V gene is TRBV5-1 and the J gene is TRBJ1-4; there is no confident call for the D gene. The CDR3 region has the sequence CASSLDRTNEKLFF. In nucleotides, the sequence is TGCGCCAGCAGCTTGGACAGAACTAATGAAAAACTGTTTTTT.